One sample yielded the 13 T cell receptor beta chains listed below, sequenced in a study of T and B cells in COVID-19 patients. Multiplex PCR with BIOMED2 TRB-A/B primer pools amplified TRB rearrangements. Using its own MiXCR run on the multiplex PCR reads, TCRdb lists one record per CDR3 protein. The sample includes some 13,000 distinct CDR3 sequences, around 26% seen only once; the top ten take approximately 6.5%. Blood genomic DNA input for TRB amplification was about 240-550 ng. The sequenced material came from blood. The receptor source for this set is a human donor who had recovered from COVID-19.

The V gene is TRBV6-5, the J gene TRBJ1-5; D possibly corresponds to TRBD1 (5 bases). V was shortened by 6 bases and J by 2 bases, with 11 bases between the two germline ends. The CDR3 covers 14 residues. Germline assignment: CDR1 MNHEY and CDR2 SVGAGI. The CDR3 spells CASSPGGGNQPQHF. The CDR3 nucleotides are TGTGCCAGCAGCCCCGGGGGGGGCAATCAGCCCCAGCATTTT.

The chain has TRBV6-2 or TRBV6-3 and TRBJ1-5; D uncertain. The CDR3 consists of 15 residues. V was shortened by 2 bases and J by 6 bases, with 14 bases between the two germline ends. Germline V gene sequence: CDR1 MNHEY, CDR2 SVGEGT. Here the CDR3 DNA reads TGTGCCAGCAGTTACGCGTCTACAGCGGGTCAGCCCCAGCATTTT. Its translation is CASSYASTAGQPQHF.

The chain has TRBV12-3 or TRBV12-4 and TRBJ1-1; D is perhaps TRBD1 (5 bases). CDR3 length equals 13 residues. Trimming left V 4 bases short and J 5 bases short, with 11 bases between. CDR3 coding DNA: TGTGCCAGCAGTTACGGCAGGGAGACTGAAGCTTTCTTT. It is translated as CASSYGRETEAFF.

This rearrangement joins TRBV20-1 to TRBJ2-7, with TRBD2 matching 8 bases. Germline CDR1 DFQATT, CDR2 SNEGSKA (reference sequence). Losses at the gene ends were 4 bases for V and 0 bases for J; bases not matched to a gene: 8. This CDR3 region has 15 residues. CDR3 nucleotide sequence: TGCAGTGCTATCAGGGGTAGCGGGGCCTCCTACGAGCAGTACTTC. This sequence encodes CSAIRGSGASYEQYF.

This clonotype is categorized as medium-sized. CDR3 loop: CASRRDSSYNEQFF. CDR3 DNA sequence: TGTGCCAGTCGCCGGGACTCATCCTACAATGAGCAGTTCTTC. J is TRBJ2-1 and V is TRBV19, with D perhaps TRBD2 (6 bases). The CDR3 is 14 amino acids. Germline assignment: CDR1 LNHDA and CDR2 SQIVND (reference sequence). V was cut by 8 bases and J by 1 base, with 12 bases left in between.

The gene calls are TRBV6-1 and TRBJ1-5; possibly TRBD1 for D (5 bases). Deletions cut 9 bases from V and 3 bases from J, with 15 bases between. The CDR3 has 14 residues. The germline gives CDR1 MNHNS, CDR2 SASEGT. The CDR3 sequence is CASGGRSLNQPQHF. CDR3 coding DNA: TGTGCCAGTGGGGGGAGGAGCCTCAATCAGCCCCAGCATTTT.

This clonotype was seen only a few times. The chain joins TRBV30 to TRBJ1-1; D is unresolved. Trimming took 7 bases from V and 1 from J, leaving 13 bases between them. This CDR3 is 13 amino acids long. Germline loops: CDR1 GTSNPN, CDR2 SVGIG (reference sequence). The CDR3 sequence is CASKDMTNTEAFF. CDR3 in DNA: TGTGCCTCCAAAGACATGACGAACACTGAAGCTTTCTTT.

A few counts support this clonotype. The chain is built from TRBV5-5 and TRBJ1-6; D not certain. From germline, CDR1 is SGHKS and CDR2 YYEKEE (reference sequence). The CDR3 is 13 amino acids. The V end was cut by 0 bases, the J end by 6 bases, with 4 bases between. CDR3: CASSLVSNSPLHF. The CDR3 nucleotides are TGTGCCAGCAGCTTGGTATCTAATTCACCCCTCCACTTT.

A note on this clonotype: The junction and the germline gene differ at one end; a read error may be behind it. The chain links TRBV5-3 to TRBJ2-3; TRBD2 might be the D (5 bases). TRBV5-3 is designated an ORF whose function remains uncertain. The CDR3 extends over 14 amino acids. CDR3 in amino acids: CASSSGVVTDTQYF. The CDR3 region has the DNA TGCGCCAGCAGCTCCGGGGTGGTTACAGATACGCAGTATTTT.

Relative to its sample, this clonotype is medium-sized (0.01 to 0.1%). V is TRBV29-1 and J is TRBJ1-4; 11 bases match TRBD1. Trimming took 4 bases from V and 0 from J; bases not matched to a gene: 1. CDR3 length equals 15 residues. Germline values: CDR1 SQVTM, CDR2 ANQGSEA. CDR3 DNA sequence: TGCAGCGTTGGGACAGGGGGCACAACTAATGAAAAACTGTTTTTT. It translates to CSVGTGGTTNEKLFF.

In regard to this clonotype: This may arise from a read error, as a much more abundant clone is one base away. The chain has TRBV29-1 and TRBJ1-2; 7 bases map to TRBD1. This CDR3 spans 13 amino acids. CDR1 and CDR2 from the germline V gene are SQVTM and ANQGSEA. In DNA form, the CDR3 reads TGCAGCGTCGGACAGGAAGCTAACTATCGCTACACCTTC. Protein: CSVGQEANYRYTF.

In its sample, this clonotype was seen a few times. The chain couples TRBV6-2 or TRBV6-3 to TRBJ2-1, with 12 bases identical to TRBD2. The length of the CDR3 is 17 residues. Per the germline V gene, CDR1 is MNHEY and CDR2 is SVGEGT. Unmatched junction bases numbered 10, after V lost 3 bases and J lost 7 bases. DNA of the CDR3: TGTGCCAGCAGTTATATAGGACTAGCGGGACTCGGGAATGAGCAGTTCTTC. Protein product: CASSYIGLAGLGNEQFF.

Note on this clonotype: Being one base from a much bigger clone, this may be a read error. The chain couples TRBV6-5 to TRBJ2-7; 8 bases agree with TRBD2. Germline V gene sequence: CDR1 MNHEY, CDR2 SVGAGI. The V and J ends lost 5 bases and 2 bases, in that order; junction bases with no gene match: 5. CDR3 size: 14 residues. The CDR3 DNA reads as TGTGCCAGCAGTCCGAGCGGGAGCACCTACGAGCAGTACTTC. Amino acid sequence: CASSPSGSTYEQYF.